This TCR beta chain was obtained from a study of blood T cells in healthy people across ages. There are 16 residues in the CDR3. V shed 3 bases and J 2 bases; nucleotides not matched to a gene: 7. Germline-derived CDR1 and CDR2 are MNHEY and SVGAGI. Together with a sample-barcoded 5' primer, a J-beta primer mix was included in a second PCR lasting about 7 to 11 cycles. All cDNA molecules were each tagged by a template-switch adaptor with 12 random nucleotides. MiXCR, run by TCRdb on the 5' RACE reads, gives a single entry per CDR3 protein. The table lists some 760,000 distinct CDR3 sequences, more than 20% of them singletons, with more than 7.5% in the top ten. Turning to this clonotype: Its antigen is not identified.

Study results and caveats: Diversity estimates from one million T cells were considered underestimates.

The sample also formed part of further work on T cells of mothers and their children. That paper adds: Among related mother-child pairs, overlap was slightly higher than in unrelated pairs, though not significantly.

The sequence was collected from a boy younger than 18 in good health. Sequenced material: blood. This chain links TRBV6-5 with TRBJ2-5; 9 bases map to TRBD1. The CDR3 nucleotides are TGTGCCAGCAGTTATTCCAAGACAGGGGGACAAGAGACCCAGTACTTC. Residues: CASSYSKTGGQETQYF.